A single sample is the source of the 2 T cell receptor beta chains below, sequenced in a study of cytomegalovirus exposure and HLA in healthy donors. Profiled with immunoSEQ multiplex PCR; TCRdb holds only in-frame clones, not every one. The table shows some 170,000 clones, with 84% occurring only once. The sample consisted of PBMCs. These receptors originate from a young man in good health and CMV-seropositive.

The CDR3 DNA sequence: TGTGCCAGCAGTGCGAAGACAGGGGAGAATCAGCCCCAGCATTTT. Protein sequence: CASSAKTGENQPQHF. The V and J genes are TRBV6-1 and TRBJ1-5; 8 positions match TRBD1. The CDR3 is 15 residues long. V was pared by 4 bases and J by 4 bases, with 6 bases of the junction left unmatched. Germline V CDR1 and CDR2: MNHNS, SASEGT.

The chain carries TRBV5-4 and TRBJ2-3; 7 bases match TRBD2. The CDR3 spans 15 residues. CDR1 and CDR2 from the germline V gene are SGHNT and YYREEE (reference sequence). V dropped 4 bases and J dropped 1; count of bases not matched to a gene: 6. The CDR3 protein is CASSNGRMGTDTQYF. The DNA of the CDR3 is TGTGCCAGCAGCAACGGGAGGATGGGCACAGATACGCAGTATTTT.